The 28 T cell receptor beta chains below were found in one sample sequenced in a study of blood T cells in healthy people across ages. The authors ran a second PCR of 7 to 11 cycles using a sample-barcoded 5' primer and a J-beta primer mix. TCRdb re-called the 5' RACE reads through MiXCR, storing one row per CDR3 protein. Of around 990,000 distinct CDR3 sequences in the sample, around two fifths were seen once. The sequencing input was blood. The origin of the receptors is a young man in good health.

The rearrangement links TRBV20-1 to TRBJ1-2, with TRBD1 matching over 9 bases. Germline V CDR1 and CDR2: DFQATT, SNEGSKA (reference sequence). Trimming cost V 0 bases and J 2 bases; bases outside gene matches: 7. The CDR3 has 16 residues. In DNA form, the CDR3 reads TGCAGTGCTAGAGATACAGGGGGCTCGGTCAACTATGGCTACACCTTC. This codes for CSARDTGGSVNYGYTF.

The table lists this clonotype with a few counts. V and J are TRBV5-1 and TRBJ2-5; perhaps D is TRBD1 or TRBD2 (5 bases each). The CDR3 runs 14 residues. V was trimmed by 7 bases and J by 0 bases, leaving 13 bases between them. Germline assignment: CDR1 SGHRS and CDR2 YFSETQ. The CDR3 loop is CASEMGPNQETQYF. Here the CDR3 DNA reads TGCGCCAGCGAGATGGGACCGAACCAAGAGACCCAGTACTTC.

The chain is built from TRBV19 and TRBJ1-5; possibly TRBD1 for D (5 bases). CDR3 length: 16 residues. Germline V gene sequence: CDR1 LNHDA, CDR2 SQIVND (reference sequence). V gave up 1 base and J gave up 5 bases, with 15 bases separating them. The CDR3 DNA is TGTGCCAGTAGTATAGGTCCAGGGAGAAATTATCAGCCCCAGCATTTT. Translation gives CASSIGPGRNYQPQHF.

This chain uses TRBV14 with TRBJ1-1, with D perhaps TRBD1 (5 bases). V was pared by 2 bases and J by 4 bases, with 8 bases between. CDR3 size: 13 residues. Germline-derived CDR1 and CDR2 are SGHDN and FVKESK. The chain's CDR3 is CASSQYGGTEAFF. CDR3 nucleotide sequence: TGTGCCAGCAGCCAATACGGGGGCACTGAAGCTTTCTTT.

The chain links TRBV6-1 to TRBJ1-1, with a weak D call TRBD1 (6 bases). This CDR3 has 16 residues. Trimming took off 6 bases at V and 0 bases at J, with 17 bases between the two ends. CDR1 MNHNS and CDR2 SASEGT come from the germline V gene. CDR3 nucleotide sequence: TGTGCCAGCAGAGCTTCAGGGGCGAGTTTGAACACTGAAGCTTTCTTT. It is translated as CASRASGASLNTEAFF.

This clonotype came up a few times. CDR3 amino acids: CASSLSVGGAFF. The CDR3 nucleotides read TGTGCCAGCAGCTTAAGCGTAGGAGGGGCTTTCTTT. The J gene is TRBJ1-1, the V gene TRBV7-2; unclear D gene. Trimming stripped 2 bases from V and 11 bases from J, with 12 bases between. CDR1 and CDR2 from the germline V gene are SGHTA and FQGNSA. The CDR3 is 12 amino acids.

This rearrangement joins TRBV6-2 or TRBV6-3 to TRBJ1-1; D possibly corresponds to TRBD1 (6 bases). Germline CDR1 is MNHEY and CDR2 is SVGEGT. The length of the CDR3 is 12 residues. V lost 5 bases, J lost 3 bases, and 7 bases lay in between. DNA for the CDR3: TGTGCCAGCAGTGGGGGGCACACTGAAGCTTTCTTT. It codes for CASSGGHTEAFF.

J is TRBJ2-7 and V is TRBV21-1; the tabulated D call, TRBD2, remains unverified against the DNA. TRBV21-1 is a listed pseudogene. The CDR3 extends over 14 amino acids. The CDR3 DNA reads as TGTGCCAGCAGCGGGGACTCAACCTCATACGAGCAGTACTTC. Its translation is CASSGDSTSYEQYF.

This clonotype was detected a few times. This rearrangement joins TRBV27 to TRBJ2-7; D is undetermined. Germline loops: CDR1 MNHEY, CDR2 SMNVEV (reference sequence). The V and J ends lost 3 bases and 7 bases respectively, with 10 bases between them. The CDR3 sequence is 12 residues long. The CDR3 coding sequence is TGTGCCAGCAGTTTGGGTTCCAATGAGCAGTACTTC. Translated, it gives CASSLGSNEQYF.

The rearrangement uses TRBV19 and TRBJ2-3; no firm D call. CDR1 LNHDA and CDR2 SQIVND come from the germline V gene (reference sequence). V lost 11 bases, J lost 3 bases, and 12 bases lay in between. CDR3 length: 12 residues. The CDR3 DNA sequence: TGTGCCGTCAACCTCGGGACAGATACGCAGTATTTT. It yields the protein CAVNLGTDTQYF.

V gene TRBV6-5 combines with J gene TRBJ1-1, with no clear D. This CDR3 region has 15 residues. Germline V lookup: CDR1 MNHEY, CDR2 SVGAGI. V lost 0 bases and J lost 2, with 10 bases in between. The CDR3 nucleotides read TGTGCCAGCAGTTACTCGGGATCAGGAAACACTGAAGCTTTCTTT. Protein sequence: CASSYSGSGNTEAFF.

The genes are TRBV27 and TRBJ2-3; D might be TRBD1 (6 bases). The CDR3 is made up of 15 amino acids. V lost 9 bases and J lost 0, with 16 bases in between. Germline V gives CDR1 MNHEY, CDR2 SMNVEV (reference sequence). In nucleotides, the CDR3 is TGTGCCAGTTGCAACAGGGTGCCGAGCACAGATACGCAGTATTTT. It is translated as CASCNRVPSTDTQYF.

This clonotype was detected many times. The V and J genes are TRBV7-3 and TRBJ1-2, with TRBD1 as a possible D gene (6 bases). CDR3 length: 14 residues. V lost 4 bases, J lost 2 bases, and 11 bases lay in between. Germline-derived CDR1 and CDR2 are SGHTA and FQGTGA. In nucleotides, the CDR3 is TGTGCCAGCAGCTCTTCCGGGACAAACTATGGCTACACCTTC. Protein: CASSSSGTNYGYTF. Based on the CDR3 plus reference TRBV7-3 and TRBJ1-2, the full variable domain is GAGVSQTPSNKVTEKGKYVELRCDPISGHTALYWYRQSLGQGPEFLIYFQGTGAADDSGLPNDRFFAVRPEGSVSTLKIQRTERGDSAVYLCASSSSGTNYGYTFGSGTRLTVV.

On this clonotype itself: A clone one base away is much larger, so this may be a read error. The chain recombines TRBV11-1 with TRBJ2-1; TRBD2 agrees at 11 bases. Judging by the DNA end, TRBJ2-7 fits better; the J call may be wrong. The germline V gene has CDR1 SGHAT and CDR2 FQDESV (reference sequence). The CDR3 totals 13 residues. The CDR3: CASDSGGDNEQYF. DNA of the CDR3: TGTGCCAGCGATAGCGGGGGGGACAATGAGCAGTACTTC.

This clonotype was counted once. This chain joins TRBV3-1 and TRBJ1-1, with D unresolved. V was trimmed by 4 bases and J by 1 base, leaving 19 bases between them. CDR1 is LGHDT, CDR2 YNNKEL, per germline (reference sequence). CDR3 length equals 17 residues. CDR3 in amino acids: CASSLEPVGMGNTEAFF. CDR3 in DNA: TGTGCCAGCAGCCTGGAGCCGGTGGGGATGGGGAACACTGAAGCTTTCTTT. Looking up the rest from reference TRBV3-1 and TRBJ1-1 gives the full variable domain: DTAVSQTPKYLVTQMGNDKSIKCEQNLGHDTMYWYKQDSKKFLKIMFSYNNKELIINETVPNRFSPKSPDKAHLNLHINSLELGDSAVYFCASSLEPVGMGNTEAFFGQGTRLTVV.

The rearrangement uses TRBV6-5 and TRBJ1-2; tentatively, D is TRBD1 (5 bases). Germline V gene lookup returns CDR1 MNHEY and CDR2 SVGAGI. CDR3 length: 17 residues. Trimming cost V 4 bases and J 0 bases, with 18 bases left between them. The CDR3 here is CASSSDSQGLANYGYTF. CDR3 DNA sequence: TGTGCCAGCAGTTCCGACAGTCAGGGTCTCGCTAACTATGGCTACACCTTC.

There are a few counts of this clonotype. This chain uses TRBV20-1 with TRBJ1-1; 8 positions match TRBD1. CDR1 is DFQATT, CDR2 SNEGSKA, per germline (reference sequence). V lost 6 bases, J lost 3 bases, and 3 bases stayed unmatched. This CDR3 has 12 residues. The CDR3 reads CSAKQGDTEAFF. In DNA form, the CDR3 reads TGCAGTGCCAAACAGGGGGACACTGAAGCTTTCTTT.

Regarding this clonotype: One end of the junction fails to match germline, which may point to a read error. The CDR3 protein is CASSQGTDAQYF. The CDR3 DNA reads as TGTGCCAGCAGTCAGGGGACAGATGCGCAGTATTTT. The rearrangement joins TRBV6-5 to TRBJ2-3; 7 bases agree with TRBD1. Germline loops: CDR1 MNHEY, CDR2 SVGAGI. CDR3 length: 12 amino acids.

This clonotype was picked up one time. The chain joins TRBV4-1 to TRBJ2-1; 8 positions agree with TRBD1. CDR3 length: 15 residues. V lost 1 base to trimming and J lost 7 bases; unmatched junction nucleotides: 6. In germline, CDR1 is MGHRA, CDR2 YSYEKL. The CDR3, as DNA: TGCGCCAGCAGCCAAGTTTGCTACAGGGGGAATGAGCAGTTCTTC. Translation: CASSQVCYRGNEQFF.

This clonotype was seen many times. The rearrangement links TRBV20-1 to TRBJ2-5; 8 positions match TRBD2. V lost 0 bases, J lost 3 bases, and 6 bases stayed unmatched. This CDR3 has 15 residues. Germline V gives CDR1 DFQATT, CDR2 SNEGSKA (reference sequence). This CDR3 is CSARDGIAGKETQYF. CDR3 in DNA: TGCAGTGCTAGAGATGGGATAGCGGGGAAAGAGACCCAGTACTTC.

This chain joins TRBV28 and TRBJ1-5; 7 positions match TRBD1. V lost 6 bases and J lost 3; bases outside the gene matches: 8. The CDR3 covers 15 residues. Germline V gene data show CDR1 as MDHEN and CDR2 as SYDVKM. DNA of the CDR3: TGTGCCAGCAGCCAGGGGGGCTTTCCCAATCAGCCCCAGCATTTT. Translating it yields CASSQGGFPNQPQHF.

The chain employs TRBV7-2 and TRBJ1-4, with D tentatively TRBD1 (5 bases). The V gene lost 5 bases and the J gene lost 0 bases, with 13 bases spanning the gap. This CDR3 is built from 16 residues. Germline assignment: CDR1 SGHTA and CDR2 FQGNSA. DNA for the CDR3: TGTGCCAGCAGCGACCCAGGGAGTACAACTAATGAAAAACTGTTTTTT. As protein: CASSDPGSTTNEKLFF.

The chain is built from TRBV4-3 and TRBJ1-2; 7 bases agree with TRBD1. This CDR3 region has 17 residues. The V gene end was trimmed by 1 base and the J gene end by 3 bases; junction bases not matched to a gene: 11. CDR1 and CDR2 (germline): LGHNA, YSLEER. CDR3 coding DNA: TGCGCCAGCAGCCAAGGCGGTAATGGGGACAGTGACTATGGCTACACCTTC. Translated: CASSQGGNGDSDYGYTF.

Remarks on this clonotype: A much bigger clone sits one base away, suggesting this may be a read error. The genes are TRBV9 and TRBJ1-5, with D hard to call. Germline V lookup: CDR1 SGDLS, CDR2 YYNGEE. The CDR3 length is 14 residues. The CDR3 coding sequence is TGTGCCGGCAGCGTCGACGGTAGCAATCAGCCCCAGCATTTT. Its translation: CAGSVDGSNQPQHF.

The rearrangement links TRBV18 to TRBJ2-4; D remains ambiguous. The J call may be in error: the DNA end matches TRBJ2-7 better. The germline V gene has CDR1 KGHSH and CDR2 LQKENI. The CDR3 has 16 amino acids. CDR3 sequence reads: CASSPPEPISSYEQYF. For the CDR3, the DNA is TGTGCCAGCTCACCACCGGAACCCATCTCCTCCTACGAGCAGTACTTC.

The V gene is TRBV7-2, the J gene TRBJ1-1; no clear D gene. This CDR3 spans 11 amino acids. Germline assignment: CDR1 SGHTA and CDR2 FQGNSA. Trimming took off 1 base at V and 9 bases at J, with 6 bases between the two ends. DNA of the CDR3: TGTGCCAGCAGCTTAGTAATACAAGCTTTCTTT. Translation: CASSLVIQAFF.

V usage is TRBV6-5 and J usage is TRBJ2-2; D is uncertain. This CDR3 contains 15 residues. Germline V CDR1 and CDR2: MNHEY, SVGAGI. The V gene lost 0 bases and the J gene lost 0 bases, with 5 bases spanning the gap. The CDR3: CASSYSSPNTGELFF. CDR3 nucleotide sequence: TGTGCCAGCAGTTACTCCAGTCCGAACACCGGGGAGCTGTTTTTT.

The V gene is TRBV27, the J gene TRBJ1-2; D unclear. CDR3 length equals 16 residues. Trimming shortened V by 5 bases and J by 4 bases, and 20 bases separated the two germline ends. Germline CDR1 is MNHEY and CDR2 is SMNVEV (reference sequence). The CDR3 region has the DNA TGTGCCAGCAGTCACTTAGACCGGGCCTCCCCCTATGGCTACACCTTC. This translates into CASSHLDRASPYGYTF.